These 20 T cell receptor beta chains came from one sample sequenced in a study of identical twins listed by TCRdb under 2016. Library preparation was by 5' RACE. The listed sequencing device is Illumina HiSeq 2000. TCRdb cleaned the public reads at Q25 with fastp, built clones with MiXCR and kept in-frame beta chains. Each CDR3 protein gets just one entry, which takes the most common genes and DNA from the rows behind it. This sample holds about 920,000 distinct CDR3 sequences; 9% to 15% were observed only once. Of the sample, around 1.6% falls within the top ten clones. Another study also made use of these data, one on yellow fever vaccine responses in identical twins.

The sample was PBMCs. The origin of the receptors is a woman younger than 35 in good health.

V gene TRBV10-3 combines with J gene TRBJ2-3, with 7 bases fitting TRBD2. Losses at the gene ends were 5 bases for V and 4 bases for J; bases not matched to a gene: 12. The CDR3 extends over 16 amino acids. Germline CDR1 ENHRY, CDR2 SYGVKD. This CDR3 reads CAISLRTRSLSDTQYF. The CDR3 DNA is TGTGCCATCAGTCTTCGGACTAGGAGTTTGTCAGATACGCAGTATTTT.

This chain joins TRBV3-1 and TRBJ2-1; 8 positions agree with TRBD1. This CDR3 contains 16 residues. Germline values: CDR1 LGHDT, CDR2 YNNKEL (reference sequence). Unmatched junction bases numbered 4, after V lost 1 base and J lost 2 bases. CDR3 protein: CASSQVAGGAYNEQFF. Here the CDR3 DNA reads TGTGCCAGCAGCCAAGTTGCAGGGGGCGCCTACAATGAGCAGTTCTTC.

The genes are TRBV12-3 or TRBV12-4 and TRBJ1-3, with D uncertain. This CDR3 has 14 amino acids. V lost 3 bases and J 0 bases, leaving 6 bases between the germline ends. CDR3 sequence: CASSFGRSGNTIYF. The CDR3 region has the DNA TGTGCCAGCAGTTTTGGGCGCTCTGGAAACACCATATATTTT.

The sample holds a few counts of this clonotype. This chain joins TRBV11-2 and TRBJ2-7; TRBD1 matches 7 bases. This CDR3 region has 13 residues. Unmatched junction bases numbered 6, after V lost 5 bases and J lost 5 bases. The V gene's germline CDR1 is SGHAT and CDR2 FQNNGV. The CDR3 region has the DNA TGTGCCAGCAGCATATCGACAGGGAACGAGCAGTACGTC. It is translated as CASSISTGNEQYV.

This clonotype has only a few counts. The junction departs from germline at one end; a sequencing error may be responsible. V gene TRBV6-1 combines with J gene TRBJ2-2; D may be TRBD1 or TRBD2 (5 bases each). The CDR3 runs 14 residues. Germline CDR1 reads MNHNS; CDR2 reads SASEGT. CDR3 in DNA: TGTGCCAGCACCGAGGGGAGAGGGACCGGGGAGCTTTTTTTT. Translating gives CASTEGRGTGELFF.

This clonotype appeared a few times. V is TRBV6-2 or TRBV6-3 and J is TRBJ1-1; weak D call: TRBD1 (6 bases). From germline, CDR1 is MNHEY and CDR2 SVGEGT. CDR3 length equals 15 residues. Trimming took off 4 bases at V and 7 bases at J, with 19 bases between the two ends. CDR3 DNA: TGTGCCAGCAGTTCCCCCAATGACAGGATCCTTGAAGCTTTCTTT. As protein: CASSSPNDRILEAFF.

The V gene is TRBV7-8, the J gene TRBJ2-1, with TRBD2 matching 8 bases. CDR3 length: 16 residues. V shed 4 bases and J 6 bases; nucleotides not matched to a gene: 11. Looked up from germline, CDR1 is SGHVS and CDR2 is FQNEAQ. The CDR3 protein is CASSSIRGGLINEQFF. The CDR3 region has the DNA TGTGCCAGCAGCTCCATACGGGGGGGCCTTATCAATGAGCAGTTCTTC.

This rearrangement joins TRBV2 to TRBJ2-5, with D tentatively TRBD2 (5 bases). The CDR3 is made up of 15 amino acids. Trimming pared 4 bases from V and 1 base from J, leaving 13 bases between. Germline lookup yields CDR1 SNHLY and CDR2 FYNNEI. CDR3 protein: CASSGALTSQETQYF. CDR3 sequence (DNA): TGTGCCAGCAGTGGAGCGCTTACTAGCCAAGAGACCCAGTACTTC.

This clonotype was picked up many times. The chain is built from TRBV10-3 and TRBJ1-5, with 8 bases lining up with TRBD1. The germline V gene has CDR1 ENHRY and CDR2 SYGVKD. V was pared by 4 bases and J by 4 bases, with 6 bases of the junction left unmatched. The CDR3 has 15 amino acids. Written as DNA, the CDR3 is TGTGCCATCAGTGCCGGGACAGGCCTTAATCAGCCCCAGCATTTT. Translation: CAISAGTGLNQPQHF.

The chain has TRBV20-1 and TRBJ2-1; 7 nucleotides line up with TRBD2. Trimming took 2 bases from V and 6 from J; bases not matched to a gene: 13. There are 16 residues in the CDR3. CDR1 and CDR2 from the germline V gene are DFQATT and SNEGSKA (reference sequence). DNA for the CDR3: TGCAGTGCTAGAAAGGCTAGCGGTTCAACAGTCAATGAGCAGTTCTTC. Protein sequence: CSARKASGSTVNEQFF.

There are a few counts of this clonotype. The gene calls are TRBV6-4 and TRBJ1-2; the D gene is possibly TRBD1 (6 bases). The CDR3 has 14 amino acids. Germline V gene sequence: CDR1 MRHNA, CDR2 SNTAGT. The V end lost 6 bases, the J end lost 7 bases, and 18 bases lay between the germline ends. The CDR3 region is CASSPSGGLSGYTF. CDR3 nucleotide sequence: TGTGCCAGCAGCCCCTCCGGGGGCCTAAGTGGCTACACCTTC.

The DNA for the CDR3 is TGTGCCAGCATATCTGAACAGAGTGAAGCTTTCTTT. Protein sequence: CASISEQSEAFF. This chain joins TRBV12-3 or TRBV12-4 and TRBJ1-1, with no clear D. V lost 7 bases and J 7 bases, leaving 13 bases between the germline ends. The CDR3 covers 12 residues.

The table lists this clonotype with a few counts. This rearrangement joins TRBV19 to TRBJ2-1; perhaps TRBD2 as D (7 bases). Trimming cost V 3 bases and J 9 bases, with 18 bases left between them. The CDR3 has 15 amino acids. Looked up from germline, CDR1 is LNHDA and CDR2 is SQIVND (reference sequence). For the CDR3, the DNA is TGTGCCAGTAGTATTATGAGGGGGGCGGGAGCTGAGCAGTTCTTC. As protein: CASSIMRGAGAEQFF.

The V call is TRBV2, the J call TRBJ2-3, with 10 bases that match TRBD2. The CDR3 length is 15 residues. V shed 6 bases and J 0 bases; nucleotides not matched to a gene: 3. Germline V gene data show CDR1 as SNHLY and CDR2 as FYNNEI. CDR3 loop: CASRPSGSSTDTQYF. The CDR3 DNA reads TGTGCCAGCAGACCTAGCGGGAGTAGCACAGATACGCAGTATTTT. Combining the CDR3 with reference TRBV2 and TRBJ2-3 gives the whole variable domain EPEVTQTPSHQVTQMGQEVILRCVPISNHLYFYWYRQILGQKVEFLVSFYNNEISEKSEIFDDQFSVERPDGSNFTLKIRSTKLEDSAMYFCASRPSGSSTDTQYFGPGTRLTVL.

This clonotype appeared a single time. V and J are TRBV3-1 and TRBJ2-5; no definite D call. Trimming took off 1 base at V and 1 base at J, with 10 bases between the two ends. This CDR3 is built from 15 residues. Germline V gives CDR1 LGHDT, CDR2 YNNKEL (reference sequence). The CDR3 reads CASSQVGRSQETQYF. Here the CDR3 DNA reads TGTGCCAGCAGCCAAGTCGGCAGGAGCCAAGAGACCCAGTACTTC.

There are a few counts of this clonotype. V and J are TRBV7-9 and TRBJ2-7; 9 bases align to TRBD2. The CDR3 has 13 amino acids. Germline assignment: CDR1 SEHNR and CDR2 FQNEAQ (reference sequence). With 5 bases clipped from V and 3 bases from J, the junction kept 2 bases outside the gene matches. CDR3 coding DNA: TGTGCCAGCAGCCGCGGGGGGGGCTACGAGCAGTACTTC. Its protein product is CASSRGGGYEQYF. Supplemented by reference TRBV7-9 and TRBJ2-7, the full variable domain reads DTGVSQNPRHKITKRGQNVTFRCDPISEHNRLYWYRQTLGQGPEFLTYFQNEAQLEKSRLLSDRFSAERPKGSFSTLEIQRTEQGDSAMYLCASSRGGGYEQYFGPGTRLTVT.

The J gene is TRBJ2-3, the V gene TRBV9, with 11 bases aligning to TRBD2. V dropped 1 base and J dropped 5; count of bases not matched to a gene: 3. The germline CDR1 and CDR2 sequences are SGDLS and YYNGEE. The CDR3 has 15 residues. The CDR3 spells CASSVLLAGVDTQYF. The DNA of the CDR3 is TGTGCCAGCAGCGTACTACTAGCGGGAGTAGATACGCAGTATTTT. The full variable domain, completed using reference TRBV9 and TRBJ2-3, is DSGVTQTPKHLITATGQRVTLRCSPRSGDLSVYWYQQSLDQGLQFLIQYYNGEERAKGNILERFSAQQFPDLHSELNLSSLELGDSALYFCASSVLLAGVDTQYFGPGTRLTVL.

The genes are TRBV3-1 and TRBJ2-7, with a weak D call TRBD2 (7 bases). Trimming shortened V by 0 bases and J by 6 bases, and 24 bases separated the two germline ends. CDR3 size: 18 residues. Per germline, CDR1 LGHDT and CDR2 YNNKEL (reference sequence). CDR3 sequence: CASSQDLGAWAGVSEQYF. The DNA of the CDR3 is TGTGCCAGCAGCCAAGATCTGGGGGCCTGGGCGGGAGTGAGCGAGCAGTACTTC.

This clonotype has a count of ten or more. V is TRBV12-3 or TRBV12-4 and J is TRBJ2-1; D could derive from TRBD1 or TRBD2 (5 bases each). Trimming took off 6 bases at V and 10 bases at J, with 16 bases between the two ends. This CDR3 is 13 amino acids long. The CDR3: CASRTPGTQEQFF. The DNA for the CDR3 is TGTGCCAGCAGGACCCCCGGGACCCAAGAGCAGTTCTTC.

This clonotype has just a few counts. CDR3 amino acids: CASSEPGPSTDTQYF. DNA of the CDR3: TGTGCCAGCAGTGAACCGGGACCCTCTACAGATACGCAGTATTTT. V usage is TRBV25-1 and J usage is TRBJ2-3; D tentatively fits TRBD1 or TRBD2 (5 bases each). This CDR3 comprises 15 residues. Trimming left V 2 bases short and J 3 bases short, with 12 bases between. Germline V gives CDR1 MGHDK, CDR2 SYGVNS.